A selection of T cell receptor beta chains follows, all from one sample in a study of blood T cell repertoires in COVID-19. The assay was immunoSEQ multiplex PCR, and TCRdb's table has in-frame clones only and misses some. The sample has just under 80,000 clones, approximately 88% seen once. The sequenced sample consisted of peripheral blood. The receptor set was obtained from a human donor in a cohort sampled during active COVID-19. Each CDR3 is given with its conserved first and last residue. Fields, in order: V gene, clone size, D gene, J gene, CDR3 DNA, CDR3 protein. The D gene is left open where the match is weak. The size of a clone is reported for some rows only, either as once, few or many, or as a class for expanded clones.

V gene: TRBV10-3
clone size: NA
D gene: TRBD1
J gene: TRBJ1-6
CDR3 DNA: TGTGCCATCAGCATGGACAGGGTTCCCAATTCACCCCTCCACTTT
CDR3 protein: CAISMDRVPNSPLHF

V gene: TRBV5-6
clone size: few
D gene: NA
J gene: TRBJ1-3
CDR3 DNA: TGTGCCAGCAGGGAAAAAGGGGCGGGAAACACCATATATTTT
CDR3 protein: CASREKGAGNTIYF

V gene: TRBV20-1
clone size: NA
D gene: NA
J gene: TRBJ2-7
CDR3 DNA: TGCAGTGCCCCGCTAGGCTACGAGCAGTACTTC
CDR3 protein: CSAPLGYEQYF

V gene: TRBV18
clone size: NA
D gene: NA
J gene: TRBJ1-4
CDR3 DNA: TGTGCCAGCTCACCACTAAGGGTCGGGGATGGGAAACTGTTTTTT
CDR3 protein: CASSPLRVGDGKLFF

V gene: TRBV6-5
clone size: once
D gene: NA
J gene: TRBJ2-5
CDR3 DNA: TGTGCCAGCAGTCCCACCTTAGCGGTTCGAGAGACCCAGTACTTC
CDR3 protein: CASSPTLAVRETQYF

V gene: TRBV7-3
clone size: NA
D gene: NA
J gene: TRBJ1-3
CDR3 DNA: TGTGCCAGCAGCTTATCAGGATCTGGAAACACCATATATTTT
CDR3 protein: CASSLSGSGNTIYF

V gene: TRBV6-2/TRBV6-3
clone size: NA
D gene: NA
J gene: TRBJ2-1
CDR3 DNA: TGTGCCAGCAGTTACCCTCACAATGAGCAGTTCTTC
CDR3 protein: CASSYPHNEQFF

V gene: TRBV10-1
clone size: NA
D gene: NA
J gene: TRBJ2-7
CDR3 DNA: TGCGCCAGCATTACCGGGACACCGAGTTACGAGCAGTACTTC
CDR3 protein: CASITGTPSYEQYF

V gene: TRBV2
clone size: NA
D gene: NA
J gene: TRBJ2-5
CDR3 DNA: TGTGCCAGCAGTGAGTTGAGCGTACGAGAGACCCAGTACTTC
CDR3 protein: CASSELSVRETQYF

V gene: TRBV10-1
clone size: NA
D gene: NA
J gene: TRBJ2-2
CDR3 DNA: TGCGCCAGCTATGGGAGGGGGTCCGGGGAGCTGTTTTTT
CDR3 protein: CASYGRGSGELFF

V gene: TRBV7-3
clone size: NA
D gene: NA
J gene: TRBJ1-6
CDR3 DNA: TGTGCCAGCAGCTTCGGGGTCGTTGGTTCACCCCTCCACTTT
CDR3 protein: CASSFGVVGSPLHF

V gene: TRBV7-2
clone size: once
D gene: NA
J gene: TRBJ2-7
CDR3 DNA: TGTGCCAGCAGTTTTCAGGGAAACTCCTACGAGCAGTACTTC
CDR3 protein: CASSFQGNSYEQYF

V gene: TRBV6-4
clone size: NA
D gene: NA
J gene: TRBJ1-2
CDR3 DNA: TGTGCCAGCAGTCAAGGGGGGGCCAGGCTCGTCTATGGCTACACCTTC
CDR3 protein: CASSQGGARLVYGYTF

V gene: TRBV6-5
clone size: NA
D gene: TRBD2
J gene: TRBJ2-1
CDR3 DNA: TGTGCCAGCAGTCGGGAGCGGGAGTTTATATATGAGCAGTTCTTC
CDR3 protein: CASSREREFIYEQFF

V gene: TRBV5-1
clone size: NA
D gene: TRBD2
J gene: TRBJ2-7
CDR3 DNA: TGCGCCAGCGGCTACTCTAGCGGAAGCGAGCAGTACTTC
CDR3 protein: CASGYSSGSEQYF

V gene: TRBV10-3
clone size: once
D gene: TRBD2
J gene: TRBJ2-3
CDR3 DNA: TGTGCCATCAAAGGGACTAGCGGGCCCAGCACAGATACGCAGTATTTT
CDR3 protein: CAIKGTSGPSTDTQYF